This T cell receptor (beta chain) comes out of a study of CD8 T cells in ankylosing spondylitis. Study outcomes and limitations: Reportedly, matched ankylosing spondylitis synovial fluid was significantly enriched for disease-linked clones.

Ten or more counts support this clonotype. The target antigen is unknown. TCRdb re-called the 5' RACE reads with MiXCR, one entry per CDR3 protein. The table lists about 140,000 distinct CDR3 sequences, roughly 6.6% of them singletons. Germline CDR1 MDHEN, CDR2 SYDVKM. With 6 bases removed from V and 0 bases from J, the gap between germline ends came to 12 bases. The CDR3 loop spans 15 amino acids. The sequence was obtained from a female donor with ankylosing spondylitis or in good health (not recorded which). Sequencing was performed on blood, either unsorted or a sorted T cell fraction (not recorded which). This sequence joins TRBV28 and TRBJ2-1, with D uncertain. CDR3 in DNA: TGTGCCAGCAGGACGAGCCAGAGCTCCTACAATGAGCAGTTCTTC. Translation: CASRTSQSSYNEQFF. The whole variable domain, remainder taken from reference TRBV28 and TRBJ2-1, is DVKVTQSSRYLVKRTGEKVFLECVQDMDHENMFWYRQDPGLGLRLIYFSYDVKMKEKGDIPEGYSVSREKKERFSLILESASTNQTSMYLCASRTSQSSYNEQFFGPGTRLTVL.